Listed below are T cell receptor beta chains from one sample, sequenced in a study of beta chain features in type 1 diabetes. The data were produced by immunoSEQ multiplex PCR, yet TCRdb's version contains in-frame clones alone and is incomplete. The data show roughly 340,000 clones, roughly 14% seen once. Sequenced sample: naive CD4+ T cells from blood. These receptors came from a woman in her late teens or twenties with type 1 diabetes. CDR3s leave out the opening cysteine and the closing phenylalanine or tryptophan. The order of the fields is V gene, CDR3 protein.

v_gene: TRBV18
CDR3aa: ASTLTGVSTDTQY

v_gene: TRBV5-5
CDR3aa: ASVREFTDTQY

v_gene: TRBV18
CDR3aa: ASSPLPGGFYGYT

v_gene: TRBV27
CDR3aa: ASSSRGKAF

v_gene: TRBV18
CDR3aa: ASSPGTNTDTQY

v_gene: TRBV11-2
CDR3aa: ASSLGQGLEAF

v_gene: TRBV5-1
CDR3aa: ASTEGLAVHEQY

v_gene: TRBV30
CDR3aa: AWSKGTSGQETQY

v_gene: TRBV19
CDR3aa: ASSIVRGAGQQPQH

v_gene: TRBV7-9
CDR3aa: ASSLRDRGGEQF

v_gene: TRBV6-5
CDR3aa: ASSPSGSHPEQF

v_gene: TRBV19
CDR3aa: ASSPERGSNTGELF

v_gene: TRBV18
CDR3aa: ASSPSRGQETQY

v_gene: TRBV6-6
CDR3aa: ASGQGPGYT

v_gene: TRBV28
CDR3aa: ASSSRLAGRQDNEQF

v_gene: TRBV7-9
CDR3aa: ASSAKQGGTEAF

v_gene: TRBV2
CDR3aa: ARHGTGGNTGELF

v_gene: TRBV5-4
CDR3aa: ASSLAGGTLNQPQH

v_gene: TRBV5-1
CDR3aa: ASRTVAGNEQF

v_gene: TRBV10-3
CDR3aa: AISDRENTEAF

v_gene: TRBV28
CDR3aa: ASSSLRESYGYT

v_gene: TRBV5-1
CDR3aa: ASSPGASMDGYT

v_gene: TRBV7-2
CDR3aa: ASSAGRRRETQY

v_gene: TRBV15
CDR3aa: ATSRSSGRGKRGEQF

v_gene: TRBV28
CDR3aa: ATDRWGEHTEAF

v_gene: TRBV9
CDR3aa: ASSAGSPGQLLQY

v_gene: TRBV11-2
CDR3aa: ASSSLTGAGGEQF